The 3 T cell receptor beta chains below come from one sample, sequenced in a study of T cells in women clearing cervical HPV infection. Profiled with immunoSEQ multiplex PCR; TCRdb holds only in-frame clones, not every one. Its listing shows 28,000 or so clones. Input material: blood buffy coat. Every receptor here comes from a woman between 18 and 70 years old with a cervical HPV16 infection that either progressed to CIN3+ or cleared (not recorded which).

Notes on this clone: Read sequence stops 3 residues before the CDR3 end, and the germline J gene provides the missing end. The chain employs TRBV3-1 (or the pseudogene TRBV3-2) and TRBJ2-1; 11 bases line up with TRBD2. Germline V lookup: CDR1 LGHDT, CDR2 YNNKEL (reference sequence). Trimming cost V 7 bases and J 9 bases; bases outside gene matches: 8. CDR3 length: 14 amino acids. The sequenced part of the CDR3 DNA is TGTGCCAGCACCCCAACTAGCGGGGGTAGTGAG. It codes for CASTPTSGGSE. The entire CDR3 sequence reads CASTPTSGGSEQFF.

Regarding this clone: Read data end 3 residues before the CDR3 end; the end is taken from the germline J gene. The chain uses TRBV2 and TRBJ2-1, with 7 bases matching TRBD1. This CDR3 comprises 15 residues. Unmatched junction bases numbered 5, after V lost 5 bases and J lost 1 base. Germline V gene data show CDR1 as SNHLY and CDR2 as FYNNEI. The CDR3 bases that were read are TGTGCCAGCAGTCAAGGACAGGTTTCCTACAATGAG. This codes for CASSQGQVSYNE. The CDR3, in full, reads CASSQGQVSYNEQFF.

To note about this clone: The read comes to an end 3 residues before the CDR3 does, leaving the germline J gene to fill in the end. The V and J genes are TRBV7-2 and TRBJ1-2; no clear D. Germline assignment: CDR1 SGHTA and CDR2 FQGNSA. CDR3 size: 13 residues. The CDR3 reads CASSLDNTDTYTF. The sequenced CDR3 bases are TGTGCCAGCAGCTTAGATAATACAGATACC.